One and the same sample provided the 19 T cell receptor beta chains below, sequenced in a study of OX40 agonist ivuxolimab in advanced cancers. Only in-frame clones appear in the TCRdb table, and some are missing; sequencing was by immunoSEQ multiplex PCR. The sample has about 33,000 clones; approximately 88% are singletons. This specimen was CD4+ or CD8+ T cells sorted from blood, taken in a trial of the OX40 agonist ivuxolimab. The source is an adult with an advanced solid tumor such as melanoma, head and neck, liver or kidney cancer.

The V gene is TRBV7-3, the J gene TRBJ2-3; no reliable D call. The germline V gene has CDR1 SGHTA and CDR2 FQGTGA. This CDR3 comprises 14 residues. V dropped 3 bases and J dropped 2 bases, with 9 bases sitting between them. CDR3 in amino acids: CASSFREATDTQYF. CDR3 bases: TGTGCCAGCAGCTTTAGGGAAGCCACAGATACGCAGTATTTT.

V usage is TRBV4-3 and J usage is TRBJ2-2; 9 nucleotides align to TRBD1. CDR3 length equals 18 residues. The germline gives CDR1 LGHNA, CDR2 YSLEER. V dropped 1 base and J dropped 4; count of bases not matched to a gene: 10. This CDR3 reads CASSQGPSGTGLTGELFF. The CDR3 region has the DNA TGCGCCAGCAGCCAAGGACCGTCCGGGACAGGGCTCACCGGGGAGCTGTTTTTT.

The rearrangement uses TRBV6-4 and TRBJ2-2, with D tentatively TRBD1 or TRBD2 (5 bases each). The germline V gene encodes CDR1 MRHNA and CDR2 SNTAGT. The ends were cut back, 3 bases at V and 8 bases at J, with 10 bases in the middle. The CDR3 is made up of 13 amino acids. The CDR3 reads CASSESGTGELFF. The CDR3 DNA reads as TGTGCCAGCAGTGAGTCGGGGACGGGGGAGCTGTTTTTT.

CDR3 coding DNA: TGTGCCAGTAGTATAGAGGGGGCGCAGACCCAGTACTTC. Its protein is CASSIEGAQTQYF. The chain carries TRBV19 and TRBJ2-5; TRBD1 might be the D (6 bases). CDR1 LNHDA and CDR2 SQIVND come from the germline V gene (reference sequence). This CDR3 contains 13 residues. Trimming removed 0 bases at V and 6 bases at J, with 8 bases between. Combining the CDR3 with reference TRBV19 and TRBJ2-5 gives the whole variable domain DGGITQSPKYLFRKEGQNVTLSCEQNLNHDAMYWYRQDPGQGLRLIYYSQIVNDFQKGDIAEGYSVSREKKESFPLTVTSAQKNPTAFYLCASSIEGAQTQYFGPGTRLLVL.

J is TRBJ2-3 and V is TRBV7-2; 13 bases align to TRBD2. Germline assignment: CDR1 SGHTA and CDR2 FQGNSA. The trim removed 5 bases at V and 3 bases at J, leaving 11 bases unmatched. The CDR3 extends over 18 amino acids. The CDR3 DNA reads TGTGCCAGCAGCCTGGGGACTAGCGGGGTTTATGGGACAGATACGCAGTATTTT. This encodes CASSLGTSGVYGTDTQYF.

The chain has TRBV9 and TRBJ2-7; TRBD1 matches 10 bases. CDR3 size: 15 residues. J gave up 5 bases and V 4 bases, and 9 bases lay outside the gene matches. CDR1 and CDR2 from the germline V gene are SGDLS and YYNGEE. The CDR3 loop reads CASSSPGTGENEQYF. For the CDR3, the DNA is TGTGCCAGCAGCTCCCCTGGGACAGGGGAAAACGAGCAGTACTTC.

The genes are TRBV10-2 and TRBJ2-1; possible D gene TRBD2, 5 bases. The CDR3 sequence is 12 residues long. Germline V gene lookup returns CDR1 WSHSY and CDR2 SAAADI. V lost 6 bases, J lost 5 bases, and 8 bases lay in between. CDR3 nucleotide sequence: TGCGCCAGCAGGGAGGCGAACAATGAGCAGTTCTTC. The encoded protein is CASREANNEQFF.

The chain uses TRBV4-1 and TRBJ1-5; TRBD1 might be the D (5 bases). The CDR3 runs 17 residues. CDR1 is MGHRA, CDR2 YSYEKL, per germline. The V and J ends lost 1 base and 4 bases respectively, with 17 bases between them. The CDR3 spells CASSQGGGSGGNQPQHF. The CDR3 bases are TGCGCCAGCAGCCAAGGGGGGGGATCAGGAGGGAATCAGCCCCAGCATTTT.

This clone was counted a few times. Here the CDR3 DNA reads TGCGCCAGCAGTGAGTCGACTAGCGGGAGAGATACGCAGTATTTT. This encodes CASSESTSGRDTQYF. This chain connects TRBV10-2 to TRBJ2-3; 12 nucleotides agree with TRBD2. Germline V gives CDR1 WSHSY, CDR2 SAAADI. Trimming at V came to 0 bases and at J to 5 bases, leaving 0 bases not matched to a gene. This CDR3 comprises 15 residues.

This clone was seen only once. The V and J genes are TRBV7-3 and TRBJ2-3, with TRBD1 matching 9 bases. Germline V lookup: CDR1 SGHTA, CDR2 FQGTGA. V gave up 5 bases and J gave up 2 bases; unmatched junction bases: 8. The CDR3 has 16 amino acids. CDR3 sequence: CASSKNGQGPTDTQYF. The DNA for the CDR3 is TGTGCCAGCAGCAAAAACGGACAGGGGCCCACAGATACGCAGTATTTT.

The V gene is TRBV11-2, the J gene TRBJ2-6, with D perhaps matching TRBD2 (5 bases). V lost 4 bases and J lost 0, with 13 bases in between. The CDR3 is 17 residues long. Per the germline V gene, CDR1 is SGHAT and CDR2 is FQNNGV. This chain's CDR3 is CASSSSLGSSGANVLTF. The CDR3 bases are TGTGCCAGCAGCTCCTCTCTGGGGAGCTCTGGGGCCAACGTCCTGACTTTC.

This chain links TRBV27 with TRBJ1-3; 12 bases match TRBD1. This CDR3 has 16 residues. The germline V gene has CDR1 MNHEY and CDR2 SMNVEV (reference sequence). Losses at the gene ends were 5 bases for V and 3 bases for J; bases not matched to a gene: 5. In nucleotides, the CDR3 is TGTGCCAGCAGTCCGGGACAGGGGGCATTTGGAAACACCATATATTTT. Protein: CASSPGQGAFGNTIYF.

This clone was counted only a few times. V usage is TRBV7-9 and J usage is TRBJ2-1; TRBD2 matches at 7 bases. From germline, CDR1 is SEHNR and CDR2 FQNEAQ (reference sequence). The CDR3 consists of 15 residues. V was clipped by 5 bases and J by 2 bases; unmatched bases: 6. CDR3 sequence reads: CASSRSGAPYNEQFF. The CDR3 nucleotides read TGTGCCAGCAGCCGAAGCGGGGCCCCCTACAATGAGCAGTTCTTC.

The CDR3 loop is CASSSTGSFSYEQYF. Here the CDR3 DNA reads TGTGCCAGCAGTTCAACCGGTTCCTTCTCCTACGAGCAGTACTTC. V usage is TRBV6-5 and J usage is TRBJ2-7; D is uncertain. V gave up 4 bases and J gave up 0 bases, with 13 bases separating them. The CDR3 has 15 residues. Per the germline V gene, CDR1 is MNHEY and CDR2 is SVGAGI.

The chain has TRBV5-6 and TRBJ1-2, with unresolved D. V was pared by 7 bases and J by 0 bases, with 13 bases between. Germline V gene sequence: CDR1 SGHDT, CDR2 YYEEEE. The CDR3 is 14 residues long. The CDR3 reads CASCPGATNYGYTF. The CDR3 nucleotides are TGTGCCAGCTGTCCGGGCGCCACTAACTATGGCTACACCTTC.

The rearrangement uses TRBV28 and TRBJ1-4, with a possible D match to TRBD1 (6 bases). In germline, CDR1 is MDHEN, CDR2 SYDVKM. V was pared by 5 bases and J by 0 bases, with 10 bases between. The CDR3 extends over 15 amino acids. CDR3 amino acids: CASSQYRATNEKLFF. Written as DNA, the CDR3 is TGTGCCAGCAGTCAATACAGGGCAACTAATGAAAAACTGTTTTTT.

J is TRBJ2-7 and V is TRBV2; the D is unclear. Per germline, CDR1 SNHLY and CDR2 FYNNEI. The CDR3 contains 14 residues. V was shortened by 7 bases and J by 3 bases, with 16 bases between the two germline ends. DNA of the CDR3: TGTGCCAGCATGGAGACGGAGAACTTCTACGAGCAGTACTTC. Translating gives CASMETENFYEQYF. Full variable domain (remainder filled in from reference TRBV2 and TRBJ2-7): EPEVTQTPSHQVTQMGQEVILRCVPISNHLYFYWYRQILGQKVEFLVSFYNNEISEKSEIFDDQFSVERPDGSNFTLKIRSTKLEDSAMYFCASMETENFYEQYFGPGTRLTVT.

The V gene is TRBV13, the J gene TRBJ2-5, with D perhaps matching TRBD1 (6 bases). The V end was cut by 0 bases, the J end by 1 base, with 9 bases between. CDR1 and CDR2 (germline): PRHDT, FYEKMQ (reference sequence). This CDR3 is 15 amino acids long. Here the CDR3 DNA reads TGTGCCAGCAGCTTAGGTGGACAGAGCCAAGAGACCCAGTACTTC. Translation gives CASSLGGQSQETQYF. The full variable domain, its missing parts supplied by reference TRBV13 and TRBJ2-5, is AAGVIQSPRHLIKEKRETATLKCYPIPRHDTVYWYQQGPGQDPQFLISFYEKMQSDKGSIPDRFSAQQFSDYHSELNMSSLELGDSALYFCASSLGGQSQETQYFGPGTRLLVL.

In DNA, the CDR3 is TGTGCCAGCAGTGAAACAGGGGGCTGGTCCTACGAGCAGTACTTC. Translated, it gives CASSETGGWSYEQYF. The J gene is TRBJ2-7, the V gene TRBV6-1, with 9 nucleotides matching TRBD1. V was clipped by 2 bases and J by 1 base; unmatched bases: 3. CDR3 length: 15 residues. The germline V gene has CDR1 MNHNS and CDR2 SASEGT.